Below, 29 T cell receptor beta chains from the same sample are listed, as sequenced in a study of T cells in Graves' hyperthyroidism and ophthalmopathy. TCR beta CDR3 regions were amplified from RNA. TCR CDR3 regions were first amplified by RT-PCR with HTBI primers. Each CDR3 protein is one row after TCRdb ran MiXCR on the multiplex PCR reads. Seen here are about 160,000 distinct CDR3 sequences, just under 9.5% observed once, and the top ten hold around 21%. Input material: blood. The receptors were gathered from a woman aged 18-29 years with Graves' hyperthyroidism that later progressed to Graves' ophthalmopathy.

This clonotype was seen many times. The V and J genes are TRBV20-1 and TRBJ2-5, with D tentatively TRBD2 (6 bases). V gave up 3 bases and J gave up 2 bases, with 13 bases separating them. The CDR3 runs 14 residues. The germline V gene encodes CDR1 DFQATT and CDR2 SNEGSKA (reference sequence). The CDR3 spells CSARKGLTQETQYF. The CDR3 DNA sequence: TGCAGTGCTAGGAAGGGACTGACACAAGAGACCCAGTACTTC.

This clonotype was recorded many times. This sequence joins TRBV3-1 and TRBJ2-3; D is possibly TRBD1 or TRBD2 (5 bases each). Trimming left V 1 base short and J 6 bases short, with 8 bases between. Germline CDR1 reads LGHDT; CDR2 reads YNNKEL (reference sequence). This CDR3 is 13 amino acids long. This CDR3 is CASSQVGTDTQYF. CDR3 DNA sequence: TGTGCCAGCAGCCAAGTCGGGACGGATACGCAGTATTTT.

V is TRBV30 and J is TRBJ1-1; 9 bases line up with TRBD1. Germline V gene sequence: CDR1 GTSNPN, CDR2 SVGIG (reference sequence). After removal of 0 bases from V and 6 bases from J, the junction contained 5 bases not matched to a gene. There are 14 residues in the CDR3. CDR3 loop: CAWSVGTGKAEAFF. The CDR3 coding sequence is TGTGCCTGGAGTGTGGGGACAGGGAAGGCTGAAGCTTTCTTT. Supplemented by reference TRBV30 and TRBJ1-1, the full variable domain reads SQTIHQWPATLVQPVGSPLSLECTVEGTSNPNLYWYRQAAGRGLQLLFYSVGIGQISSEVPQNLSASRPQDRQFILSSKKLLLSDSGFYLCAWSVGTGKAEAFFGQGTRLTVV.

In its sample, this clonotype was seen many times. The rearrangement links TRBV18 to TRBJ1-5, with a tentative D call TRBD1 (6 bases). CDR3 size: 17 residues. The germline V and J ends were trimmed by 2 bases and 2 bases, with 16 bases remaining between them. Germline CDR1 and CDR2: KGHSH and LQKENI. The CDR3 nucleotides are TGTGCCAGCTCACCAGGGGCCCCGGGACACCGCAATCAGCCCCAGCATTTT. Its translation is CASSPGAPGHRNQPQHF.

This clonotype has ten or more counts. The CDR3 is CASSPPLQGAGRLDTQYF. The CDR3 DNA reads TGTGCCAGCTCACCACCCCTCCAGGGAGCGGGAAGGCTAGATACGCAGTATTTT. The chain is built from TRBV18 and TRBJ2-3; 7 nucleotides agree with TRBD2. Germline trimming cut 0 bases from V and 5 bases from J; bases unmatched to any gene: 14. Germline lookup yields CDR1 KGHSH and CDR2 LQKENI. There are 18 residues in the CDR3.

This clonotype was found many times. The chain's CDR3 is CASSQEDGSSYEQYF. CDR3 bases: TGTGCCAGCAGCCAAGAGGACGGGAGCTCCTACGAGCAGTACTTC. The chain links TRBV4-2 to TRBJ2-7, with D possibly being TRBD2 (6 bases). With 0 bases removed from V and 0 bases from J, the gap between germline ends came to 9 bases. This CDR3 comprises 15 residues. Germline loops: CDR1 LGHNA, CDR2 YNFKEQ.

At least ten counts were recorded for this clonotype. CDR3 residues: CASTTSGTGLEKLFF. The CDR3 nucleotides read TGTGCCAGTACCACTTCCGGGACAGGGCTTGAAAAACTGTTTTTT. This rearrangement joins TRBV19 to TRBJ1-4; 9 nucleotides match TRBD1. J lost 7 bases, V lost 7 bases, and 10 bases had no gene match. Germline CDR1 is LNHDA and CDR2 is SQIVND (reference sequence). The CDR3 runs 15 residues. The whole variable domain, remainder taken from reference TRBV19 and TRBJ1-4, is DGGITQSPKYLFRKEGQNVTLSCEQNLNHDAMYWYRQDPGQGLRLIYYSQIVNDFQKGDIAEGYSVSREKKESFPLTVTSAQKNPTAFYLCASTTSGTGLEKLFFGSGTQLSVL.

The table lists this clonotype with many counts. CDR3 DNA sequence: TGTGCCAGCAACCTACCCCAGACAGGGTTGGACAATCAGCCCCAGCATTTT. Encoded protein: CASNLPQTGLDNQPQHF. The genes are TRBV28 and TRBJ1-5, with 7 bases fitting TRBD1. The CDR3 sequence is 17 residues long. Germline V lookup: CDR1 MDHEN, CDR2 SYDVKM. V dropped 7 bases and J dropped 3; count of bases not matched to a gene: 15.

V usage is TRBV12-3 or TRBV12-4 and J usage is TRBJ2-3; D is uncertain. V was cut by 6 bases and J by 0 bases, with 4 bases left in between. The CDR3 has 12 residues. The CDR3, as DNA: TGTGCCAGCAGGGCTAGCACAGATACGCAGTATTTT. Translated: CASRASTDTQYF.

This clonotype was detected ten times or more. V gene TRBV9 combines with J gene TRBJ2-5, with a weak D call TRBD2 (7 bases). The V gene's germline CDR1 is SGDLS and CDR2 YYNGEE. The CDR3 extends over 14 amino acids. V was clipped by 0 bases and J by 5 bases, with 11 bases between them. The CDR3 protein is CASSVEGEGETQYF. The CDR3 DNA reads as TGTGCCAGCAGCGTAGAGGGGGAGGGCGAGACCCAGTACTTC.

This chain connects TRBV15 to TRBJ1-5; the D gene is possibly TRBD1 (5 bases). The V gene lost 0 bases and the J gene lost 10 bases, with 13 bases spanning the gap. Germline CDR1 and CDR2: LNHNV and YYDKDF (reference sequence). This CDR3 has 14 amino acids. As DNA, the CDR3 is TGTGCCACCAGCAGAGATGGGGGGGTGGATCCCCAGCATTTT. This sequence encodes CATSRDGGVDPQHF.

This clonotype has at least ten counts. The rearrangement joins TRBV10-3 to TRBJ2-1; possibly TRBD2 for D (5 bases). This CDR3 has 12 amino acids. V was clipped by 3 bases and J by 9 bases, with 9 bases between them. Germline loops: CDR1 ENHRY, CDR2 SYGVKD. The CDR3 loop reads CAISEPGSEQFF. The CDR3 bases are TGTGCCATCAGTGAACCGGGGAGTGAGCAGTTCTTC.

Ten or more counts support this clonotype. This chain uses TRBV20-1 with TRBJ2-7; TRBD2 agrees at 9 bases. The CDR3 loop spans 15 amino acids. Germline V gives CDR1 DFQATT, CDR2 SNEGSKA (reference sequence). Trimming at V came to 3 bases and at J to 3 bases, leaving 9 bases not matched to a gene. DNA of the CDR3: TGCAGTGCTAGGCTTAGCGGGAGTGGGCTCTACGAGCAGTACTTC. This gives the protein CSARLSGSGLYEQYF.

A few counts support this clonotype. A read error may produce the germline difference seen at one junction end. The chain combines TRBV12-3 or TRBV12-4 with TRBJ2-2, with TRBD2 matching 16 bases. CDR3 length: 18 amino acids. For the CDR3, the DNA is TGTGCCGGCAGTTTCGGGACTAGCGGGGGGGTAAGCACCGGGGAGCTGTTTTTT. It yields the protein CAGSFGTSGGVSTGELFF.

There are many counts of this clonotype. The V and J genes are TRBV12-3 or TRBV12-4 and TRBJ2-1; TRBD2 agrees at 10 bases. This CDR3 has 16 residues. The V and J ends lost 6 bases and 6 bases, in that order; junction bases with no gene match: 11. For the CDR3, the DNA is TGTGCCAGCAGCCCGTTCCAGCGGGGGGGCCTCAATGAGCAGTTCTTC. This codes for CASSPFQRGGLNEQFF.

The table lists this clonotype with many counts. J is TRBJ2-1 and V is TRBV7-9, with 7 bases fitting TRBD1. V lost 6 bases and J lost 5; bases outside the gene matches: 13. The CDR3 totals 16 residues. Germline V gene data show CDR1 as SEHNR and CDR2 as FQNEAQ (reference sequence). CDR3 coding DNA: TGTGCCAGCAGTTCGCTCGCCGGGACAGCCAACAATGAGCAGTTCTTC. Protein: CASSSLAGTANNEQFF.

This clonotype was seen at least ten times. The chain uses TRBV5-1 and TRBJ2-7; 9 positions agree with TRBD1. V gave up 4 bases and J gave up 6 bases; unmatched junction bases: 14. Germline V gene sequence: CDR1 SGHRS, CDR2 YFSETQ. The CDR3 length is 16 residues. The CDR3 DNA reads TGCGCCAGCAGCGCGGACGGACAGGGGAGAACTGTCGAGCAGTACTTC. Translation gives CASSADGQGRTVEQYF.

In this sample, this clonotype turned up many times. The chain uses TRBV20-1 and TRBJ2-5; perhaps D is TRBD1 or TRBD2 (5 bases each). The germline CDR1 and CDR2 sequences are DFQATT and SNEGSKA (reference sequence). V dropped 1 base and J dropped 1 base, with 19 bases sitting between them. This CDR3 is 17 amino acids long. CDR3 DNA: TGCAGTGCTAGAGTTCCGGGACCCAGGACGACCCAAGAGACCCAGTACTTC. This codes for CSARVPGPRTTQETQYF.

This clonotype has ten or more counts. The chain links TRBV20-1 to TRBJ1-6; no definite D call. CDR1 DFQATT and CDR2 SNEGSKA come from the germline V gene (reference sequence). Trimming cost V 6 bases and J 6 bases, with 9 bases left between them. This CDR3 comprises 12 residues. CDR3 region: CSAGRVNSPLHF. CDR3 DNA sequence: TGCAGTGCGGGCCGGGTTAATTCACCCCTCCACTTT.

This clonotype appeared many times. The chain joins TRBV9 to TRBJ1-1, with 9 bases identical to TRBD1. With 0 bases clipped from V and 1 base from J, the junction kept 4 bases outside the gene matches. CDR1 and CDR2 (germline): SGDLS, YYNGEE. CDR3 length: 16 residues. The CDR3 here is CASSVDPDRGNTEAFF. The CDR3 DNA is TGTGCCAGCAGCGTAGACCCGGACAGGGGGAACACTGAAGCTTTCTTT.

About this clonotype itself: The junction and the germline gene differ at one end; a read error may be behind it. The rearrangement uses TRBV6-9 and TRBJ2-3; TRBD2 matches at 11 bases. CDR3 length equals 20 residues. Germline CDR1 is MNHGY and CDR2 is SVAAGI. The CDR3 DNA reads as TGTGCCAGCAGTTATTCGCTAGCGGGGGGCGCAGACACTAGCACAAATACGCAGTATTTT. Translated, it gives CASSYSLAGGADTSTNTQYF.

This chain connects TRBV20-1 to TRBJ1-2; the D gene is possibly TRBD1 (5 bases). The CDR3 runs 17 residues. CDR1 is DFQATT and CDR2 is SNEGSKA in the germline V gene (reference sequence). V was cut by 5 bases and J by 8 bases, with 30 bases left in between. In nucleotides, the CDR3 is TGCAGTGCTGGTATAGGCACTACCGGGACGGGGGATAGAGGCTACACCTTC. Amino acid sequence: CSAGIGTTGTGDRGYTF.

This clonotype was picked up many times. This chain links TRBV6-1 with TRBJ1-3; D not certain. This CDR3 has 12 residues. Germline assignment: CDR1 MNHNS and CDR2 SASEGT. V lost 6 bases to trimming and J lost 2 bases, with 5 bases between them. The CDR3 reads CASSSPGNTIYF. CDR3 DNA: TGTGCCAGCAGCAGTCCTGGAAACACCATATATTTT.

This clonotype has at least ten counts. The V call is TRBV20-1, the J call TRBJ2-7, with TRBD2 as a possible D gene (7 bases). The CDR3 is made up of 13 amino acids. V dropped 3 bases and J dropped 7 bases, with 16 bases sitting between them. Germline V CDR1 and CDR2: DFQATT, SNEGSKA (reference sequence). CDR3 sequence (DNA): TGCAGTGCTAGTGATACAGGGAGGGGGGAGCAGTACTTC. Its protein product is CSASDTGRGEQYF.

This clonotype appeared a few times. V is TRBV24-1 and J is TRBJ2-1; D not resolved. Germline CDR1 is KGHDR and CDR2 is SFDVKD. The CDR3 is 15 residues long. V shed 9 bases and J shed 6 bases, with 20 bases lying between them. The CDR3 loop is CATATNVRGSNEQFF. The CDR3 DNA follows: TGTGCCACCGCTACTAATGTCCGAGGAAGCAATGAGCAGTTCTTC.

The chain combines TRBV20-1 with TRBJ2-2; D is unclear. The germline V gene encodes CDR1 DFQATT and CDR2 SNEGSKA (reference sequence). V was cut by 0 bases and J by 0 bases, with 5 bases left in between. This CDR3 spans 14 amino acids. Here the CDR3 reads CSARDQPNTGELFF. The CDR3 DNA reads TGCAGTGCTAGAGATCAGCCGAACACCGGGGAGCTGTTTTTT.

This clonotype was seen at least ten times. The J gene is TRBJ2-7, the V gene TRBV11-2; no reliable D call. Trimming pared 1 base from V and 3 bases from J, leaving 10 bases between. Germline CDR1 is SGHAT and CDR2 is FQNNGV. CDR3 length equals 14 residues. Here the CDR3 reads CASSLVADNYEQYF. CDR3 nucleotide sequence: TGTGCCAGCAGCTTAGTCGCAGACAACTACGAGCAGTACTTC.

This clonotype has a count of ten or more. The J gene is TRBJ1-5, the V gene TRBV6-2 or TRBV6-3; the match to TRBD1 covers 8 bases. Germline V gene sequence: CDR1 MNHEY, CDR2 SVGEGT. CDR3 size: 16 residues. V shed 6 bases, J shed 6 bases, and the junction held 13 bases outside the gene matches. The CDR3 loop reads CASSRLGQGILQPQHF. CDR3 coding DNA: TGTGCCAGCAGCCGATTAGGACAGGGTATTCTTCAGCCCCAGCATTTT.

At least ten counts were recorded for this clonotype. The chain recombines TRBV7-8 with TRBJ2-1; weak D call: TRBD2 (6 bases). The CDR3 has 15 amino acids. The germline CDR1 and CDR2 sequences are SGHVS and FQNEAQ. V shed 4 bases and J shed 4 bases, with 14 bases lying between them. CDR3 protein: CASSSTGTSYNEQFF. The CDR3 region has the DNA TGTGCCAGCAGCTCTACCGGGACTTCATACAATGAGCAGTTCTTC.